These T cell receptor beta chains were read from a single sample in a study of T cell responses to AZD1222 COVID-19 vaccine. Only in-frame clones appear in the TCRdb table, and some are missing; sequencing was by immunoSEQ multiplex PCR. The top ten hold around 5.5% of the sample, which has roughly 160,000 clones, about 88% seen once. This sample comprised peripheral blood, obtained on day 0 of AZD1222 vaccination. These receptors were taken from an adult in good health. CDR3s include the opening cysteine and the closing phenylalanine or tryptophan. Fields, in order: J gene, D gene, V gene, clone size, CDR3 protein, CDR3 DNA. A D gene is named only where the DNA matches it firmly. Only part of the rows carry a size: once, few, many, or a class if the clone is expanded.

J gene: TRBJ2-1
D gene: TRBD2
V gene: TRBV9
clone size: .
CDR3 protein: CASSPGTSGANEQFF
CDR3 DNA: TGTGCCAGCAGCCCTGGGACTAGCGGGGCCAATGAGCAGTTCTTC

J gene: TRBJ1-1
D gene: .
V gene: TRBV6-1
clone size: .
CDR3 protein: CASTNLKDSEAFF
CDR3 DNA: TGTGCCAGCACCAACCTTAAAGACTCTGAAGCTTTCTTT

J gene: TRBJ2-7
D gene: .
V gene: TRBV28
clone size: .
CDR3 protein: CASSPRGEQYF
CDR3 DNA: TGTGCCAGCAGCCCCAGGGGAGAGCAGTACTTC

J gene: TRBJ2-5
D gene: .
V gene: TRBV11-1
clone size: .
CDR3 protein: CASSWGLARDQTQYF
CDR3 DNA: TGTGCCAGCAGCTGGGGGCTAGCGAGAGACCAGACCCAGTACTTC

J gene: TRBJ2-1
D gene: TRBD2
V gene: TRBV7-6
clone size: .
CDR3 protein: CASSLKPGLANEQFF
CDR3 DNA: TGTGCCAGCAGCCTAAAACCGGGACTAGCAAATGAGCAGTTCTTC

J gene: TRBJ2-1
D gene: .
V gene: TRBV11-1
clone size: .
CDR3 protein: CASSPSGSYNEQFF
CDR3 DNA: TGTGCCAGCAGCCCATCGGGGTCATACAATGAGCAGTTCTTC

J gene: TRBJ2-7
D gene: TRBD1
V gene: TRBV10-3
clone size: few
CDR3 protein: CAISDRGPYEQYF
CDR3 DNA: TGTGCCATCAGCGACAGGGGTCCGTACGAGCAGTACTTC

J gene: TRBJ2-3
D gene: TRBD1
V gene: TRBV4-1
clone size: .
CDR3 protein: CASSQGTLLGQGTTDTQYF
CDR3 DNA: TGCGCCAGCAGCCAAGGTACTTTGTTGGGACAGGGAACCACAGATACGCAGTATTTT

J gene: TRBJ1-2
D gene: .
V gene: TRBV7-9
clone size: .
CDR3 protein: CASSEGAENYGYTF
CDR3 DNA: TGTGCCAGCAGCGAGGGCGCGGAGAATTATGGCTACACCTTC

J gene: TRBJ2-2
D gene: .
V gene: TRBV4-3
clone size: .
CDR3 protein: CASSHVDTGELFF
CDR3 DNA: TGCGCCAGCAGCCACGTTGATACCGGGGAGCTGTTTTTT

J gene: TRBJ2-7
D gene: TRBD2
V gene: TRBV28
clone size: .
CDR3 protein: CASRGLVYEQYF
CDR3 DNA: TGTGCCAGCAGGGGACTAGTCTACGAGCAGTACTTC

J gene: TRBJ2-5
D gene: .
V gene: TRBV6-5
clone size: once
CDR3 protein: CASSFPGAVETQYF
CDR3 DNA: TGTGCCAGCAGCTTCCCCGGGGCGGTAGAGACCCAGTACTTC

J gene: TRBJ1-4
D gene: TRBD1
V gene: TRBV28
clone size: .
CDR3 protein: CASSPPSWTGNEKLFF
CDR3 DNA: TGTGCCAGCAGTCCCCCGTCCTGGACAGGGAATGAAAAACTGTTTTTT

J gene: TRBJ1-2
D gene: .
V gene: TRBV4-2
clone size: few
CDR3 protein: CASSQPSIGGYTF
CDR3 DNA: TGTGCCAGCAGCCAACCGAGTATCGGGGGCTACACCTTC

J gene: TRBJ2-7
D gene: .
V gene: TRBV29-1
clone size: .
CDR3 protein: CSVEDPYEQYF
CDR3 DNA: TGCAGCGTTGAAGACCCATACGAGCAGTACTTC

J gene: TRBJ1-1
D gene: TRBD1
V gene: TRBV5-6
clone size: .
CDR3 protein: CASSLATGTGAFF
CDR3 DNA: TGTGCCAGCAGCTTGGCAACCGGGACAGGGGCTTTCTTT

J gene: TRBJ2-7
D gene: TRBD1
V gene: TRBV7-9
clone size: .
CDR3 protein: CASSPVGTASYEQYF
CDR3 DNA: TGTGCCAGCAGCCCGGTGGGGACAGCCTCCTACGAGCAGTACTTC

J gene: TRBJ2-5
D gene: .
V gene: TRBV3-1/TRBV3-2
clone size: .
CDR3 protein: CASMGAWSSAQYF
CDR3 DNA: TGTGCCAGCATGGGGGCTTGGAGTTCGGCCCAGTACTTC

J gene: TRBJ1-1
D gene: .
V gene: TRBV27
clone size: .
CDR3 protein: CASSLARNTEAFF
CDR3 DNA: TGTGCCAGCAGTTTAGCCCGGAACACTGAAGCTTTCTTT

J gene: TRBJ2-3
D gene: .
V gene: TRBV12-3/TRBV12-4
clone size: .
CDR3 protein: CASSLSLSTQYF
CDR3 DNA: TGTGCCAGCAGTTTGTCCCTTTCCACGCAGTATTTT

J gene: TRBJ2-2
D gene: .
V gene: TRBV7-2
clone size: .
CDR3 protein: CASGLTNRELFF
CDR3 DNA: TGTGCCAGCGGACTTACGAACCGGGAGCTGTTTTTT

J gene: TRBJ2-1
D gene: TRBD2
V gene: TRBV9
clone size: .
CDR3 protein: CASSVGWGVAGENEQFF
CDR3 DNA: TGTGCCAGCAGCGTAGGATGGGGGGTAGCGGGAGAAAATGAGCAGTTCTTC

J gene: TRBJ2-7
D gene: TRBD1
V gene: TRBV2
clone size: .
CDR3 protein: CASRADRPYEQYF
CDR3 DNA: TGTGCCAGCAGGGCGGACAGGCCTTACGAGCAGTACTTC

J gene: TRBJ2-2
D gene: .
V gene: TRBV24-1
clone size: .
CDR3 protein: CATSDRLGPLDTGELFF
CDR3 DNA: TGTGCCACCAGTGATCGCCTCGGGCCGTTGGACACCGGGGAGCTGTTTTTT

J gene: TRBJ2-3
D gene: .
V gene: TRBV28
clone size: once
CDR3 protein: CASSYRRDTQYF
CDR3 DNA: TGTGCCAGCAGTTACCGCAGGGATACGCAGTATTTT

J gene: TRBJ2-7
D gene: TRBD1
V gene: TRBV28
clone size: .
CDR3 protein: CASSSGQGPYEQYF
CDR3 DNA: TGTGCCAGCAGTTCGGGACAGGGTCCCTACGAGCAGTACTTC

J gene: TRBJ2-5
D gene: .
V gene: TRBV30
clone size: .
CDR3 protein: CAWSVRRGETQYF
CDR3 DNA: TGTGCCTGGAGTGTACGGAGGGGAGAGACCCAGTACTTC

J gene: TRBJ1-2
D gene: .
V gene: TRBV6-7
clone size: few
CDR3 protein: CASSYSIRPVQGYGYTF
CDR3 DNA: TGTGCCAGCAGTTACTCGATAAGGCCAGTTCAGGGCTATGGCTACACCTTC

J gene: TRBJ1-1
D gene: .
V gene: TRBV9
clone size: .
CDR3 protein: CASSVQDSLMNTEAFF
CDR3 DNA: TGTGCCAGCAGCGTACAAGACTCCCTCATGAACACTGAAGCTTTCTTT

J gene: TRBJ2-2
D gene: .
V gene: TRBV11-2
clone size: once
CDR3 protein: CASSLRPITGELFF
CDR3 DNA: TGTGCCAGCAGCCTCCGTCCCATTACCGGGGAGCTGTTTTTT

J gene: TRBJ2-3
D gene: TRBD2
V gene: TRBV7-9
clone size: few
CDR3 protein: CASSLLVASGRTQYF
CDR3 DNA: TGTGCCAGCAGCTTACTGGTTGCTAGCGGGAGAACACAGTATTTT

J gene: TRBJ2-5
D gene: TRBD2
V gene: TRBV4-1
clone size: .
CDR3 protein: CASSQGQGLTIQETQYF
CDR3 DNA: TGCGCCAGCAGCCAAGGCCAGGGACTAACAATCCAAGAGACCCAGTACTTC

J gene: TRBJ2-3
D gene: TRBD2
V gene: TRBV9
clone size: .
CDR3 protein: CASSVGREGTQYF
CDR3 DNA: TGTGCCAGCAGCGTAGGTAGGGAGGGTACGCAGTATTTT

J gene: TRBJ1-2
D gene: .
V gene: TRBV28
clone size: .
CDR3 protein: CASSPPNRVRYGYTF
CDR3 DNA: TGTGCCAGCAGTCCCCCTAACAGGGTACGGTATGGCTACACCTTC

J gene: TRBJ1-1
D gene: TRBD1
V gene: TRBV4-2
clone size: .
CDR3 protein: CASSQVPGQAKGNTEAFF
CDR3 DNA: TGTGCCAGCAGCCAAGTCCCGGGACAGGCTAAGGGGAACACTGAAGCTTTCTTT

J gene: TRBJ2-6
D gene: .
V gene: TRBV2
clone size: .
CDR3 protein: CASSPDVVISGANVLTF
CDR3 DNA: TGTGCCAGCAGTCCTGACGTAGTAATCTCTGGGGCCAACGTCCTGACTTTC

J gene: TRBJ1-2
D gene: .
V gene: TRBV29-1
clone size: .
CDR3 protein: CSVARGRDYGYTF
CDR3 DNA: TGCAGCGTTGCTCGGGGCCGGGACTATGGCTACACCTTC

J gene: TRBJ2-2
D gene: .
V gene: TRBV14
clone size: .
CDR3 protein: CASSPGWGLRTNTGELFF
CDR3 DNA: TGTGCCAGCAGCCCCGGTTGGGGTCTGCGTACGAACACCGGGGAGCTGTTTTTT

J gene: TRBJ2-4
D gene: .
V gene: TRBV21-1
clone size: .
CDR3 protein: CASSNTRPQGGAKNIQYF
CDR3 DNA: TGTGCCAGCAGCAACACTAGACCTCAGGGGGGGGCCAAAAACATTCAGTACTTC

J gene: TRBJ2-7
D gene: .
V gene: TRBV5-6
clone size: .
CDR3 protein: CASSLVHASSYEQYF
CDR3 DNA: TGTGCCAGCAGCTTGGTGCACGCCAGCTCCTACGAGCAGTACTTC

J gene: TRBJ1-4
D gene: .
V gene: TRBV7-2
clone size: .
CDR3 protein: CASSLRAVASEKLFF
CDR3 DNA: TGTGCCAGCAGCTTAAGGGCGGTCGCTTCCGAAAAACTGTTTTTT

J gene: TRBJ2-5
D gene: .
V gene: TRBV9
clone size: .
CDR3 protein: CASSVEVVGWQETQYF
CDR3 DNA: TGTGCCAGCAGCGTAGAGGTAGTGGGGTGGCAAGAGACCCAGTACTTC

J gene: TRBJ1-2
D gene: .
V gene: TRBV24-1
clone size: .
CDR3 protein: CATSDPGQEEGYGYTF
CDR3 DNA: TGTGCCACCAGTGATCCCGGCCAGGAGGAAGGCTATGGCTACACCTTC

J gene: TRBJ2-1
D gene: .
V gene: TRBV7-2
clone size: .
CDR3 protein: CASSLNLGESYNEQFF
CDR3 DNA: TGTGCCAGCAGCTTAAATCTGGGCGAATCCTACAATGAGCAGTTCTTC

J gene: TRBJ1-4
D gene: .
V gene: TRBV30
clone size: .
CDR3 protein: CAWSDLGSVNEKLFF
CDR3 DNA: TGTGCCTGGAGTGACCTCGGGAGCGTGAATGAAAAACTGTTTTTT

J gene: TRBJ2-5
D gene: TRBD2
V gene: TRBV18
clone size: .
CDR3 protein: CASSPGLAQETQYF
CDR3 DNA: TGTGCCAGCTCACCGGGACTAGCTCAAGAGACCCAGTACTTC

J gene: TRBJ1-5
D gene: TRBD1
V gene: TRBV30
clone size: .
CDR3 protein: CAWSRTGTSNQPQHF
CDR3 DNA: TGTGCCTGGAGTAGGACAGGGACTAGCAATCAGCCCCAGCATTTT

J gene: TRBJ2-7
D gene: .
V gene: TRBV28
clone size: .
CDR3 protein: CASRPLGMYEQYF
CDR3 DNA: TGTGCCAGCAGGCCCCTGGGAATGTACGAGCAGTACTTC

J gene: TRBJ1-4
D gene: .
V gene: TRBV5-8
clone size: .
CDR3 protein: CASRRTPGTFNEKLFF
CDR3 DNA: TGTGCCAGCAGGAGGACCCCCGGGACCTTTAATGAAAAACTGTTTTTT

J gene: TRBJ2-7
D gene: .
V gene: TRBV19
clone size: .
CDR3 protein: CASSIALGRGSQQYF
CDR3 DNA: TGTGCCAGTAGTATTGCTCTCGGTAGGGGCAGCCAGCAGTACTTC